What follows are 29 T cell receptor beta chains derived from one specimen sequenced in a study of cytomegalovirus exposure and HLA in healthy donors. Primers included in the PCR were 60 Vbeta and 13 Jbeta primers. Libraries were prepared by immunoSEQ multiplex PCR; TCRdb keeps only in-frame clonotypes and omits some of them. The sample shows almost 200,000 clones, about 80% of them seen only once. The sequenced sample was PBMCs. The receptors originated from a man aged 30-40 years in good health and CMV-seronegative.

The chain recombines TRBV5-1 with TRBJ2-1; 8 positions agree with TRBD2. The CDR3 spans 19 residues. After removal of 0 bases from V and 1 base from J, the junction contained 12 bases not matched to a gene. CDR1 and CDR2 from the germline V gene are SGHRS and YFSETQ. DNA of the CDR3: TGCGCCAGCAGCTTGGCCAATGCGGGAGGAAAATATTCCTACAATGAGCAGTTCTTC. Its translation: CASSLANAGGKYSYNEQFF.

The CDR3 DNA sequence: TGTGCCAGCAGTTATACTAGCGGCCAAGAGACCCAGTACTTC. It encodes CASSYTSGQETQYF. The rearrangement joins TRBV6-5 to TRBJ2-5, with 8 bases fitting TRBD2. This CDR3 comprises 14 residues. Per germline, CDR1 MNHEY and CDR2 SVGAGI. V was clipped by 3 bases and J by 1 base; unmatched bases: 1.

The chain is built from TRBV5-6 and TRBJ1-1; the match to TRBD1 covers 11 bases. Germline CDR1 is SGHDT and CDR2 is YYEEEE. The CDR3 extends over 15 amino acids. The J segment lost 10 bases and the V segment lost 4 bases, leaving 12 bases of the junction unmatched. The CDR3 coding sequence is TGTGCCAGCAGCCATCGGACAGGGGGCGGCTCTGTAGCTTTCTTT. This sequence encodes CASSHRTGGGSVAFF.

This chain uses TRBV5-1 with TRBJ1-3; TRBD1 might be the D (5 bases). V gave up 0 bases and J gave up 7 bases, with 11 bases separating them. Germline values: CDR1 SGHRS, CDR2 YFSETQ. This CDR3 has 14 residues. The CDR3 DNA is TGCGCCAGCAGCTTGGAGGGGCAAGGGAACACCATATATTTT. Translated: CASSLEGQGNTIYF. Combining the CDR3 with reference TRBV5-1 and TRBJ1-3 gives the whole variable domain KAGVTQTPRYLIKTRGQQVTLSCSPISGHRSVSWYQQTPGQGLQFLFEYFSETQRNKGNFPGRFSGRQFSNSRSEMNVSTLELGDSALYLCASSLEGQGNTIYFGEGSWLTVV.

The chain is built from TRBV19 and TRBJ1-5; 9 nucleotides agree with TRBD1. The germline CDR1 and CDR2 sequences are LNHDA and SQIVND (reference sequence). Trimming took 7 bases from V and 8 from J; bases not matched to a gene: 12. This CDR3 comprises 15 residues. The CDR3 DNA sequence: TGTGCCAGTACCGATCAAGGGACAGGGAATAAGCCCCAGCATTTT. As protein: CASTDQGTGNKPQHF.

The V gene is TRBV5-1, the J gene TRBJ2-1; TRBD2 aligns across 10 bases. Germline V gene data show CDR1 as SGHRS and CDR2 as YFSETQ. The CDR3 length is 17 residues. The V gene end was trimmed by 4 bases and the J gene end by 4 bases; junction bases not matched to a gene: 11. The CDR3 DNA follows: TGCGCCAGCAGCCCTATTGGGCTAGCGGGGGCATACAATGAGCAGTTCTTC. Protein sequence: CASSPIGLAGAYNEQFF. Variable domain in full (rest from reference TRBV5-1 and TRBJ2-1): KAGVTQTPRYLIKTRGQQVTLSCSPISGHRSVSWYQQTPGQGLQFLFEYFSETQRNKGNFPGRFSGRQFSNSRSEMNVSTLELGDSALYLCASSPIGLAGAYNEQFFGPGTRLTVL.

CDR3 sequence: CASSLGRAQETQYF. CDR3 coding DNA: TGTGCCAGCAGTTTGGGCAGGGCCCAAGAGACCCAGTACTTC. This chain uses TRBV28 with TRBJ2-5, with D perhaps TRBD1 (5 bases). The germline gives CDR1 MDHEN, CDR2 SYDVKM. This CDR3 has 14 residues. V dropped 3 bases and J dropped 1 base, with 9 bases sitting between them.

CDR3 in amino acids: CASGTSGLSGVYNEQFF. The CDR3 region has the DNA TGTGCCAGTGGGACTAGCGGGTTGAGCGGAGTATACAATGAGCAGTTCTTC. The genes are TRBV2 and TRBJ2-1; 12 bases line up with TRBD2. Germline lookup yields CDR1 SNHLY and CDR2 FYNNEI. The CDR3 is 17 amino acids. The junction had 13 bases not matched to a gene; V was cut back by 9 bases and J by 4 bases.

This clone was counted a few times. The chain is built from TRBV28 and TRBJ2-5, with 10 bases identical to TRBD1. The CDR3 totals 15 residues. Trimming at V came to 5 bases and at J to 7 bases, leaving 10 bases not matched to a gene. Germline V CDR1 and CDR2: MDHEN, SYDVKM. The DNA of the CDR3 is TGTGCCAGCAGTCTTGGACAGGGGGACCTTGGGACCCAGTACTTC. Its protein product is CASSLGQGDLGTQYF.

In this sample, this clone turned up once. This rearrangement joins TRBV7-3 to TRBJ2-5; D not certain. The CDR3 consists of 11 residues. Per the germline V gene, CDR1 is SGHTA and CDR2 is FQGTGA. Trimming removed 5 bases from V and 5 bases from J, with 6 bases in between. Written as DNA, the CDR3 is TGTGCCAGCAGCGCCGGGGAGACCCAGTACTTC. Amino acid sequence: CASSAGETQYF.

The V and J genes are TRBV6-1 and TRBJ2-7; D is perhaps TRBD1 (5 bases). This CDR3 is 14 amino acids long. Deletions cut 2 bases from V and 2 bases from J, with 10 bases between. Germline CDR1 and CDR2: MNHNS and SASEGT. CDR3 residues: CASSEYRSAYEQYF. CDR3 nucleotides: TGTGCCAGCAGTGAATACAGGTCAGCCTACGAGCAGTACTTC.

The rearrangement joins TRBV6-5 to TRBJ2-5, with 8 bases aligning to TRBD2. Trimming removed 0 bases from V and 5 bases from J; junction bases left unmatched: 5. The V gene's germline CDR1 is MNHEY and CDR2 SVGAGI. The CDR3 extends over 15 amino acids. The CDR3 nucleotides read TGTGCCAGCAGTTACTCAGGGACTAGAGGGGAGACCCAGTACTTC. Its protein product is CASSYSGTRGETQYF.

The J gene is TRBJ2-3, the V gene TRBV11-2; D is perhaps TRBD1 (5 bases). CDR3 size: 16 residues. Germline CDR1 and CDR2: SGHAT and FQNNGV. Trimming stripped 0 bases from V and 3 bases from J, with 13 bases between. Here the CDR3 DNA reads TGTGCCAGCAGCTTAGAGGGTCCCAGGGTGACAGATACGCAGTATTTT. It is translated as CASSLEGPRVTDTQYF.

This clone was detected only once. This rearrangement joins TRBV7-7 to TRBJ2-5, with 13 bases aligning to TRBD2. The CDR3 has 17 residues. In germline, CDR1 is SSHAT, CDR2 FNYEAQ (reference sequence). J gave up 2 bases and V 3 bases, and 6 bases lay outside the gene matches. The CDR3 DNA reads as TGTGCCAGCAGCTTCCGGACTAGCGGGAGTCCTCAAGAGACCCAGTACTTC. Its translation is CASSFRTSGSPQETQYF. Looking up the rest from reference TRBV7-7 and TRBJ2-5 gives the full variable domain: GAGVSQSPRYKVTKRGQDVTLRCDPISSHATLYWYQQALGQGPEFLTYFNYEAQPDKSGLPSDRFSAERPEGSISTLTIQRTEQRDSAMYRCASSFRTSGSPQETQYFGPGTRLLVL.

V usage is TRBV10-2 and J usage is TRBJ2-7; D gene unclear. The CDR3 has 12 amino acids. Trimming took 2 bases from V and 5 from J, leaving 7 bases between them. Germline CDR1 is WSHSY and CDR2 is SAAADI. Written as DNA, the CDR3 is TGCGCCAGCAGTGAGCCCGCTAACGAGCAGTACTTC. It codes for CASSEPANEQYF.

V is TRBV4-1 and J is TRBJ2-7, with 8 bases fitting TRBD2. The CDR3 sequence is 16 residues long. The germline V gene encodes CDR1 MGHRA and CDR2 YSYEKL. J gave up 4 bases and V 3 bases, and 11 bases lay outside the gene matches. The CDR3 loop is CASSQRIRGGMYEQYF. The CDR3 DNA reads as TGCGCCAGCAGCCAGAGGATACGGGGGGGGATGTACGAGCAGTACTTC.

V and J are TRBV27 and TRBJ2-5, with 8 nucleotides matching TRBD2. The V gene end was trimmed by 5 bases and the J gene end by 5 bases; junction bases not matched to a gene: 7. This CDR3 spans 14 amino acids. CDR1 is MNHEY, CDR2 SMNVEV, per germline (reference sequence). The CDR3 reads CASSRREDRETQYF. The CDR3 coding sequence is TGTGCCAGCAGTAGGCGGGAGGATAGGGAGACCCAGTACTTC.

CDR3 residues: CASSLFGRVARTGELFF. The DNA of the CDR3 is TGTGCCAGCAGTTTATTTGGGAGAGTAGCTCGCACCGGGGAGCTGTTTTTT. The V and J genes are TRBV28 and TRBJ2-2; the D gene is possibly TRBD2 (5 bases). This CDR3 has 17 residues. Germline CDR1 and CDR2: MDHEN and SYDVKM. V lost 1 base and J lost 4, with 16 bases in between.

This clone was seen once. The rearrangement joins TRBV28 to TRBJ1-5; no definite D call. Trimming shortened V by 3 bases and J by 0 bases, and 9 bases separated the two germline ends. This CDR3 has 15 amino acids. Germline CDR1 and CDR2: MDHEN and SYDVKM. DNA of the CDR3: TGTGCCAGCAGTTTTCCGGGGAGTAGCAATCAGCCCCAGCATTTT. Its protein product is CASSFPGSSNQPQHF.

This clone was picked up one time. The rearrangement joins TRBV6-4 to TRBJ2-1, with 8 bases aligning to TRBD2. Trimming took 4 bases from V and 4 from J; bases not matched to a gene: 6. There are 15 residues in the CDR3. CDR1 is MRHNA, CDR2 SNTAGT, per germline. CDR3 protein: CASSVRLAGYNEQFF. The CDR3 DNA sequence: TGTGCCAGCAGTGTAAGGCTAGCGGGTTACAATGAGCAGTTCTTC.

This clone was counted at least ten times. The chain combines TRBV6-5 with TRBJ2-7, with a tentative D call TRBD1 (5 bases). V lost 6 bases, J lost 5 bases, and 20 bases lay in between. The CDR3 is made up of 15 amino acids. Germline V lookup: CDR1 MNHEY, CDR2 SVGAGI. CDR3 sequence reads: CASSPLGLGPNEQYF. In DNA, the CDR3 is TGTGCCAGCAGCCCCCTTGGTCTGGGGCCGAACGAGCAGTACTTC.

The rearrangement joins TRBV29-1 to TRBJ2-2; a possible D gene is TRBD1 (6 bases). V lost 3 bases, J lost 6 bases, and 14 bases lay in between. This CDR3 has 14 residues. Per the germline V gene, CDR1 is SQVTM and CDR2 is ANQGSEA. CDR3 loop: CSVDQGREAGELFF. In DNA form, the CDR3 reads TGCAGCGTTGATCAGGGGCGAGAGGCCGGGGAGCTGTTTTTT.

V and J are TRBV27 and TRBJ2-7, with 9 bases fitting TRBD2. The CDR3 consists of 15 residues. The V and J ends lost 2 bases and 3 bases, in that order; junction bases with no gene match: 5. Germline-derived CDR1 and CDR2 are MNHEY and SMNVEV (reference sequence). The CDR3 DNA reads TGTGCCAGCAGTTTAACGTCTAGCGGGGTCTACGAGCAGTACTTC. Translating it yields CASSLTSSGVYEQYF.

This clone was observed a single time. The CDR3 loop is CASSLGRTGSGNEQFF. The CDR3 DNA is TGCGCCAGCAGCTTGGGCAGGACAGGTAGCGGCAATGAGCAGTTCTTC. This chain joins TRBV5-1 and TRBJ2-1; possibly TRBD1 for D (7 bases). Germline V gene sequence: CDR1 SGHRS, CDR2 YFSETQ. The germline V and J ends were trimmed by 0 bases and 6 bases, with 16 bases remaining between them. CDR3 size: 16 residues. Using reference TRBV5-1 and TRBJ2-1 for the parts outside the CDR3, the full variable domain is KAGVTQTPRYLIKTRGQQVTLSCSPISGHRSVSWYQQTPGQGLQFLFEYFSETQRNKGNFPGRFSGRQFSNSRSEMNVSTLELGDSALYLCASSLGRTGSGNEQFFGPGTRLTVL.

This chain uses TRBV30 with TRBJ2-2; TRBD2 aligns across 7 bases. The germline V gene encodes CDR1 GTSNPN and CDR2 SVGIG (reference sequence). This CDR3 has 18 residues. V lost 0 bases and J lost 1; bases outside the gene matches: 11. CDR3 bases: TGTGCCTGGAGTGTCGTGCTTGCTAGCGGCGAGAACACCGGGGAGCTGTTTTTT. The encoded protein is CAWSVVLASGENTGELFF.

This chain joins TRBV5-4 and TRBJ2-1; tentative D call: TRBD2 (5 bases). The ends were cut back, 4 bases at V and 2 bases at J, with 7 bases in the middle. Germline V CDR1 and CDR2: SGHNT, YYREEE (reference sequence). The CDR3 is made up of 13 amino acids. CDR3 sequence: CASSKTTYNEQFF. The CDR3 DNA reads as TGTGCCAGCAGCAAGACTACCTACAATGAGCAGTTCTTC.

The chain links TRBV2 to TRBJ2-1; TRBD2 agrees at 14 bases. Unmatched junction bases numbered 7, after V lost 6 bases and J lost 9 bases. The CDR3 runs to 15 residues. Per the germline V gene, CDR1 is SNHLY and CDR2 is FYNNEI. As DNA, the CDR3 is TGTGCCAGCAGATCCGGGACTAGCGGGAGTGTTGAGCAGTTCTTC. It yields the protein CASRSGTSGSVEQFF.

The chain uses TRBV10-3 and TRBJ2-5, with a tentative D call TRBD1 (6 bases). This CDR3 region has 18 residues. The V and J ends lost 2 bases and 2 bases respectively, with 21 bases between them. The germline gives CDR1 ENHRY, CDR2 SYGVKD. The CDR3 loop is CAISERGGAGQTQETQYF. The CDR3 nucleotides are TGTGCCATCAGTGAGCGTGGGGGCGCGGGTCAGACTCAAGAGACCCAGTACTTC.

The chain uses TRBV4-1 and TRBJ1-6; 9 bases are shared with TRBD1. This CDR3 is 16 amino acids long. CDR1 is MGHRA and CDR2 is YSYEKL in the germline V gene. V was clipped by 2 bases and J by 9 bases; unmatched bases: 8. The CDR3 coding sequence is TGCGCCAGCAGCCAAACCCCGACAGGGGGGGTTTCACCCCTCCACTTT. It translates to CASSQTPTGGVSPLHF.